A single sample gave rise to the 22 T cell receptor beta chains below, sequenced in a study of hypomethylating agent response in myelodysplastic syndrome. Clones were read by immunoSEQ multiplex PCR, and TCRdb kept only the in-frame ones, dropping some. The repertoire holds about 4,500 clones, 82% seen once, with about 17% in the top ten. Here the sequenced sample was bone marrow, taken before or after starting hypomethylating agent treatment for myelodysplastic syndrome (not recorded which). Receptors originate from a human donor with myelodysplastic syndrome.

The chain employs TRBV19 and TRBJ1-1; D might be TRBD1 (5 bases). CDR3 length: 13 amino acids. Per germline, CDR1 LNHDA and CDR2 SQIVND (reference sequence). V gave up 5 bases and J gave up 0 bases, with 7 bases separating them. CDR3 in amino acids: CASSDRLNTEAFF. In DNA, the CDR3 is TGTGCCAGTAGTGACAGATTGAACACTGAAGCTTTCTTT.

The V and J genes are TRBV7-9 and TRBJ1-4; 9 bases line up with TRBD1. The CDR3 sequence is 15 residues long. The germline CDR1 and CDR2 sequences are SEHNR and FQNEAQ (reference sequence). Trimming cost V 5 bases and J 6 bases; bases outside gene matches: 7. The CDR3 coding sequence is TGTGCCAGCAGCCAACCGGGACAGGGTCATGAAAAACTGTTTTTT. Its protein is CASSQPGQGHEKLFF.

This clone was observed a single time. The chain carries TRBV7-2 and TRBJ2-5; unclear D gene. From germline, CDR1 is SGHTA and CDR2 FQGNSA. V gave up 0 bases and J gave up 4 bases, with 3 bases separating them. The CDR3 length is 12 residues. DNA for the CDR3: TGTGCCAGCAGCTTAGCTGGAGAGACCCAGTACTTC. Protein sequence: CASSLAGETQYF. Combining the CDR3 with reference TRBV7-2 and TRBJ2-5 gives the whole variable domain GAGVSQSPSNKVTEKGKDVELRCDPISGHTALYWYRQSLGQGLEFLIYFQGNSAPDKSGLPSDRFSAERTGGSVSTLTIQRTQQEDSAVYLCASSLAGETQYFGPGTRLLVL.

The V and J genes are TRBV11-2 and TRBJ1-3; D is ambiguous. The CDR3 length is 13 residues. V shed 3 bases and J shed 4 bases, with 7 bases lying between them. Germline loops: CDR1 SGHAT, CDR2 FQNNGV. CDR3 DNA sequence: TGTGCCAGCAGCTTGGTGGGGGGAAACACCATATATTTT. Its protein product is CASSLVGGNTIYF.

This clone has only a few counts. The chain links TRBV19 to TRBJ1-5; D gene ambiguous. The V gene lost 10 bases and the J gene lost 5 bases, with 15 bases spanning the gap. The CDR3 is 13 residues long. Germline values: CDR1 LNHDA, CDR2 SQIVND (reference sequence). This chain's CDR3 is CATMRGDYQPQHF. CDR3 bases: TGTGCCACCATGCGCGGGGATTATCAGCCCCAGCATTTT.

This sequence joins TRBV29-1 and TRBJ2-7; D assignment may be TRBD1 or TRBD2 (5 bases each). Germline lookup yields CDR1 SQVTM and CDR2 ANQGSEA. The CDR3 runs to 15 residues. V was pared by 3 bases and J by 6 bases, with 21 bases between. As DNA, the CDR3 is TGCAGCGTTGACCGGGGTGAGGTCGCAGGGAGCGAGCAGTACTTC. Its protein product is CSVDRGEVAGSEQYF.

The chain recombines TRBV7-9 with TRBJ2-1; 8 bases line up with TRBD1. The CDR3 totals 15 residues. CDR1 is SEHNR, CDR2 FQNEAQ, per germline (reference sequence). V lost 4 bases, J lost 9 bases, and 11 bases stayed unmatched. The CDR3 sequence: CASSSDREGLGEQFF. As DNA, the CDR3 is TGTGCCAGCAGCTCGGACAGGGAAGGGTTGGGTGAGCAGTTCTTC.

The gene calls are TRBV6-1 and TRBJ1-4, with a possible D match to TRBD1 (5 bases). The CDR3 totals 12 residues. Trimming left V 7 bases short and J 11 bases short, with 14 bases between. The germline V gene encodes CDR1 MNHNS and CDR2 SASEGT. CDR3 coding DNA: TGTGCCAGCAACCCACGGGAGGGGAAACTGTTTTTT. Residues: CASNPREGKLFF.

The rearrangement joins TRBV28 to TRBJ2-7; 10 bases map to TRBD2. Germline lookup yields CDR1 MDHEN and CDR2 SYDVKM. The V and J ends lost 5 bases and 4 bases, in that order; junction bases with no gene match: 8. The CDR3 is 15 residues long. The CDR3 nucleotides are TGTGCCAGCAGTCCCACTCTAGCGGGAGTATACGAGCAGTACTTC. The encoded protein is CASSPTLAGVYEQYF.

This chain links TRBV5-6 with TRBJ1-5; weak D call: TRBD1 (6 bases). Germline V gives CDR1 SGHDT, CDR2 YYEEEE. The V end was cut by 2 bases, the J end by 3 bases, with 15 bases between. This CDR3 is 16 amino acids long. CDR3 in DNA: TGTGCCAGCAGCTTTGGCCTCGGACAGTCCAATCAGCCCCAGCATTTT. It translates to CASSFGLGQSNQPQHF.

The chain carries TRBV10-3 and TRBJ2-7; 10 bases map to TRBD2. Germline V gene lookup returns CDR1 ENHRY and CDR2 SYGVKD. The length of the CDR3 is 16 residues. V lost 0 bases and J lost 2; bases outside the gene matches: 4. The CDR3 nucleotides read TGTGCCATCAGTGAGTCCCCTAGCGGGAGTCCCTACGAGCAGTACTTC. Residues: CAISESPSGSPYEQYF.

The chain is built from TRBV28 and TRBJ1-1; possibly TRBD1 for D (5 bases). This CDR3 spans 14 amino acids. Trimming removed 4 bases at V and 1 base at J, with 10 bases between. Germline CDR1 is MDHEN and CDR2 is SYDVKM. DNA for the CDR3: TGTGCCAGCAGTTCCACGGGACGGAACACTGAAGCTTTCTTT. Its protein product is CASSSTGRNTEAFF.

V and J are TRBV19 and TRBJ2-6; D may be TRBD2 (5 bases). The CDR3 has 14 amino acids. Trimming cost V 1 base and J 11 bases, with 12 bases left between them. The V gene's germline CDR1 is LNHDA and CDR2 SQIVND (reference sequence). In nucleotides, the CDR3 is TGTGCCAGTAGTATAGTGCACAAAGCGGACGTCCTGACTTTC. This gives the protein CASSIVHKADVLTF.

Here the CDR3 DNA reads TGTGCCTGGAGGCCGAGGGAGACCCAGTACTTC. Protein sequence: CAWRPRETQYF. The chain couples TRBV30 to TRBJ2-5; D ambiguous. This CDR3 comprises 11 residues. V dropped 3 bases and J dropped 5 bases, with 7 bases sitting between them. Looked up from germline, CDR1 is GTSNPN and CDR2 is SVGIG (reference sequence). Full variable domain (rest looked up from reference TRBV30 and TRBJ2-5): SQTIHQWPATLVQPVGSPLSLECTVEGTSNPNLYWYRQAAGRGLQLLFYSVGIGQISSEVPQNLSASRPQDRQFILSSKKLLLSDSGFYLCAWRPRETQYFGPGTRLLVL.

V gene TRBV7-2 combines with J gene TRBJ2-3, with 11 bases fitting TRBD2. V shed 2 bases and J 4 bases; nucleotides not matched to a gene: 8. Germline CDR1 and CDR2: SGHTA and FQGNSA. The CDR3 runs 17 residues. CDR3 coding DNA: TGTGCCAGCAGCTTATGGCCTAGCGGGAGGACCGCAGATACGCAGTATTTT. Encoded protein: CASSLWPSGRTADTQYF.

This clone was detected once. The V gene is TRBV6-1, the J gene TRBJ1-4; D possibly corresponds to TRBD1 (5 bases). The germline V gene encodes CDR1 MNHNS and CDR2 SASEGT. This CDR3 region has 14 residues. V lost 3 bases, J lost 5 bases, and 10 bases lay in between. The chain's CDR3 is CASSEQGENEKLFF. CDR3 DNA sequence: TGTGCCAGCAGTGAGCAGGGCGAGAATGAAAAACTGTTTTTT.

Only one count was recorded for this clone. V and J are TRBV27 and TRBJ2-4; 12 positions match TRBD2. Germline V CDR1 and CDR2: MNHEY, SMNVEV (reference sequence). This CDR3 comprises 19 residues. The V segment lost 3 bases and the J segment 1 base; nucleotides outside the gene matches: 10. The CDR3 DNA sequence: TGTGCCAGCAGTTTTGAGGTTCCGGGACTAGCGGGTGCCAAAAACATTCAGTACTTC. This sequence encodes CASSFEVPGLAGAKNIQYF.

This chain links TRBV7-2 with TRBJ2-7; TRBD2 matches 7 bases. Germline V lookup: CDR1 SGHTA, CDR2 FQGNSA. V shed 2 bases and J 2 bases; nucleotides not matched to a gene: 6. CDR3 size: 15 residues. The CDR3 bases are TGTGCCAGCAGCTTAACGGCTAGCGGCCCCTACGAGCAGTACTTC. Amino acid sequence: CASSLTASGPYEQYF.

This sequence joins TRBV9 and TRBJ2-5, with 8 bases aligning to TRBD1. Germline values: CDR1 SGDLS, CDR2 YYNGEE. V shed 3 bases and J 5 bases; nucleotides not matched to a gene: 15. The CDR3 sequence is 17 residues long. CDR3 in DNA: TGTGCCAGCAGCGCCGGGTCCCGGGACAGGCTTGGGGAGACCCAGTACTTC. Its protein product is CASSAGSRDRLGETQYF.

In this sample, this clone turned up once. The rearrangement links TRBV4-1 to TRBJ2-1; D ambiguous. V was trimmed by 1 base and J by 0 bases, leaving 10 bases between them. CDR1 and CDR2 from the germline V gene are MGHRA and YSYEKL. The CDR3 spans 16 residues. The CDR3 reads CASSQGPVSSYNEQFF. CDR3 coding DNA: TGCGCCAGCAGCCAAGGGCCCGTCTCCTCCTACAATGAGCAGTTCTTC.

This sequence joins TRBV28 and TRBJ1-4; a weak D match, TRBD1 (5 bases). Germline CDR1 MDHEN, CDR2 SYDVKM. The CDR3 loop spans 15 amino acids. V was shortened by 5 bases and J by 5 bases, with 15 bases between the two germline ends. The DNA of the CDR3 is TGTGCCAGCAGTCCGTCGGGGACGGCCAATGAAAAACTGTTTTTT. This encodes CASSPSGTANEKLFF.

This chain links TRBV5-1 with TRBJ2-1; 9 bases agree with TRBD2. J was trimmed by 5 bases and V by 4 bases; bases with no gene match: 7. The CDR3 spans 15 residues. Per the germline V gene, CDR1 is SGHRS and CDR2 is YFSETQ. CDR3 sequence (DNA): TGCGCCAGCAGCCCCGGGACTAGCCGCGACAATGAGCAGTTCTTC. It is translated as CASSPGTSRDNEQFF.